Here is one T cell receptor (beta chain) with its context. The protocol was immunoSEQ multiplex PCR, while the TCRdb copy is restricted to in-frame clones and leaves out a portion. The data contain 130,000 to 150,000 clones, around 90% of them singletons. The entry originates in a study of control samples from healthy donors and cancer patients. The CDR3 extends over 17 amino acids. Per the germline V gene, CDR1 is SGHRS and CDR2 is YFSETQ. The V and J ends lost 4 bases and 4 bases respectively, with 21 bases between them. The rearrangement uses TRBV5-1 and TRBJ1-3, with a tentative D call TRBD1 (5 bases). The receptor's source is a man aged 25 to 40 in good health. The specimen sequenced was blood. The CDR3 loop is CASSNRGNGEAGNTIYF. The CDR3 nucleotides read TGCGCCAGCAGCAACCGGGGCAATGGGGAGGCCGGAAACACCATATATTTT.